This passage covers 29 T cell receptor beta chains from one sample sequenced in a study of shared clonotypes between healthy human individuals (dated by TCRdb to 2020 to 2021). The library was made by the immunoSEQ multiplex PCR assay. In TCRdb, the immuneACCESS table is reduced to in-frame sequences with V and J assigned. These tables do not hold every clone; where another copy was compared, an unresolved V gene accounts for under half, and the others remain unexplained. The sample data list roughly 2 million clones, and 85% to 95% of these were observed just once. The leading ten clones occupy 0.13% of the sample. The sample comprised naive CD4+ T cells sorted from blood. Sample cell subset or site, as interpreted from the label and publication: CD45RA+ positively selected. These receptors were obtained from a young man in good health.

This chain links TRBV21-1 with TRBJ2-1; the DNA was not used to check the table's D call, TRBD2. TRBV21-1 is tagged as a pseudogene. This CDR3 is 20 amino acids long. The CDR3 DNA reads as TGTGCCAGCAGCAGGAAGCGACTAGCGGGGGGACCCCCCTCCTACAATGAGCAGTTCTTC. Translation gives CASSRKRLAGGPPSYNEQFF.

This chain links TRBV18 with TRBJ2-1, with TRBD2 identical over 8 bases. Looked up from germline, CDR1 is KGHSH and CDR2 is LQKENI. This CDR3 spans 16 amino acids. V gave up 2 bases and J gave up 2 bases; unmatched junction bases: 5. The CDR3 DNA reads as TGTGCCAGCTCACCAGCACTAGCGGCTACCTACAATGAGCAGTTCTTC. Encoded protein: CASSPALAATYNEQFF.

J is TRBJ2-3 and V is TRBV4-1, with D perhaps TRBD2 (5 bases). The CDR3 runs to 14 residues. The V end lost 0 bases, the J end lost 4 bases, and 8 bases lay between the germline ends. CDR1 is MGHRA, CDR2 YSYEKL, per germline. In DNA, the CDR3 is TGCGCCAGCAGCCAAGATTCGGAGGCAGATACGCAGTATTTT. It is translated as CASSQDSEADTQYF.

CDR3: CASSVEGQRNDEQYF. In DNA form, the CDR3 reads TGTGCCAGCAGCGTAGAGGGCCAGCGCAATGACGAGCAGTACTTC. The chain couples TRBV9 to TRBJ2-7; D gene unclear. The CDR3 extends over 15 amino acids. Between the trimmed V and J ends, which lost 0 bases and 5 bases, there was a span of 15 bases. CDR1 is SGDLS, CDR2 YYNGEE, per germline.

The chain has TRBV30 and TRBJ2-1, with 9 bases lining up with TRBD2. CDR3 size: 12 residues. The V segment lost 3 bases and the J segment 10 bases; nucleotides outside the gene matches: 4. Germline V gene data show CDR1 as GTSNPN and CDR2 as SVGIG (reference sequence). For the CDR3, the DNA is TGTGCCTGGAGCGGACTAGCGCGAGAGCAGTTCTTC. Translation: CAWSGLAREQFF.

In the case of this clone: This sample includes further DNA sequences coding for the same CDR3. V and J are TRBV5-1 and TRBJ1-1, with D perhaps matching TRBD1 (5 bases). The V gene's germline CDR1 is SGHRS and CDR2 YFSETQ. Trimming took 0 bases from V and 1 from J, leaving 7 bases between them. The CDR3 length is 14 residues. This CDR3 is CASSLGGQNTEAFF. The CDR3 DNA reads as TGCGCCAGCAGCTTGGGCGGACAGAACACTGAAGCTTTCTTT.

The chain has TRBV2 and TRBJ2-7; 8 bases are a match to TRBD2. V lost 7 bases, J lost 7 bases, and 6 bases stayed unmatched. CDR1 is SNHLY and CDR2 is FYNNEI in the germline V gene. The CDR3 loop spans 12 amino acids. The CDR3 here is CASTAGEREQYF. Written as DNA, the CDR3 is TGTGCCAGCACAGCGGGGGAAAGGGAGCAGTACTTC. Full variable domain (rest looked up from reference TRBV2 and TRBJ2-7): EPEVTQTPSHQVTQMGQEVILRCVPISNHLYFYWYRQILGQKVEFLVSFYNNEISEKSEIFDDQFSVERPDGSNFTLKIRSTKLEDSAMYFCASTAGEREQYFGPGTRLTVT.

This clone was recorded once. The rearrangement links TRBV7-9 to TRBJ2-3; D ambiguous. Trimming removed 5 bases at V and 3 bases at J, with 21 bases between. Germline V gene lookup returns CDR1 SEHNR and CDR2 FQNEAQ (reference sequence). The CDR3 covers 17 residues. For the CDR3, the DNA is TGTGCCAGCAGCGTGTTATCTGATCGGGTATGGACAGATACGCAGTATTTT. Amino acid sequence: CASSVLSDRVWTDTQYF.

J is TRBJ2-1 and V is TRBV6-1; 7 nucleotides agree with TRBD1. The CDR3 loop spans 15 amino acids. The ends lost 1 base at V and 3 bases at J; junction bases unmatched: 3. From germline, CDR1 is MNHNS and CDR2 SASEGT. The CDR3 bases are TGTGCCAGCAGTGAAGAGGGACAGTACTACAATGAGCAGTTCTTC. Translated, it gives CASSEEGQYYNEQFF.

The chain recombines TRBV10-3 with TRBJ2-5, with TRBD1 as a possible D gene (6 bases). The V gene lost 6 bases and the J gene lost 4 bases, with 12 bases spanning the gap. The germline V gene has CDR1 ENHRY and CDR2 SYGVKD. This CDR3 is 13 amino acids long. CDR3 amino acids: CAISPGERETQYF. DNA of the CDR3: TGTGCCATCAGCCCAGGGGAACGAGAGACCCAGTACTTC.

The CDR3 region is CASSLTGGLSTGELFF. The CDR3 DNA sequence: TGTGCCAGCAGCTTAACGGGTGGGTTAAGCACCGGGGAGCTGTTTTTT. The rearrangement uses TRBV7-3 and TRBJ2-2; D not resolved. The CDR3 extends over 16 amino acids. Trimming took 0 bases from V and 4 from J, leaving 12 bases between them. Germline values: CDR1 SGHTA, CDR2 FQGTGA.

The CDR3 region has the DNA TGTGCCAGCAGCTTACAGGGATATGATGAAAAACTGTTTTTT. Its translation is CASSLQGYDEKLFF. The J gene is TRBJ1-4, the V gene TRBV7-9, with D perhaps matching TRBD1 (5 bases). This CDR3 is 14 amino acids long. The germline V gene has CDR1 SEHNR and CDR2 FQNEAQ (reference sequence). V lost 2 bases and J 6 bases, leaving 10 bases between the germline ends.

The chain is built from TRBV6-5 and TRBJ2-2; 10 bases are a match to TRBD2. Germline lookup yields CDR1 MNHEY and CDR2 SVGAGI. The ends lost 6 bases at V and 7 bases at J; junction bases unmatched: 5. CDR3 size: 14 residues. The CDR3 region has the DNA TGTGCCAGCAGGGGAGCGGGAGGGATCGGGGAGCTGTTTTTT. Translated: CASRGAGGIGELFF.

This clone was seen only a few times. Other nucleotide sequences in the sample specify the same CDR3. The rearrangement links TRBV11-2 to TRBJ1-6; D call uncertain. In germline, CDR1 is SGHAT, CDR2 FQNNGV. V lost 3 bases to trimming and J lost 9 bases, with 3 bases between them. The length of the CDR3 is 11 residues. DNA of the CDR3: TGTGCCAGCAGCTTGTCTTCACCCCTCCACTTT. It encodes CASSLSSPLHF.

Only one count was recorded for this clone. The genes are TRBV6-6 and TRBJ2-7; D gene uncertain. The V gene's germline CDR1 is MNHNY and CDR2 SVGAGI (reference sequence). Trimming left V 0 bases short and J 2 bases short, with 11 bases between. There are 15 residues in the CDR3. The CDR3 region has the DNA TGTGCCAGCAGTTACTCGATTGGGCAGGCCTACGAGCAGTACTTC. Translated: CASSYSIGQAYEQYF.

The V call is TRBV9, the J call TRBJ2-3; weak D call: TRBD2 (5 bases). Trimming left V 0 bases short and J 3 bases short, with 8 bases between. The CDR3 runs to 14 residues. The V gene's germline CDR1 is SGDLS and CDR2 YYNGEE. The CDR3 is CASSVEIATDTQYF. The CDR3 DNA reads TGTGCCAGCAGCGTAGAAATAGCGACAGATACGCAGTATTTT. The entire variable domain, with the rest obtained from reference TRBV9 and TRBJ2-3, is as follows: DSGVTQTPKHLITATGQRVTLRCSPRSGDLSVYWYQQSLDQGLQFLIQYYNGEERAKGNILERFSAQQFPDLHSELNLSSLELGDSALYFCASSVEIATDTQYFGPGTRLTVL.

The chain links TRBV2 to TRBJ1-2; TRBD1 is a possible D gene (5 bases). The germline CDR1 and CDR2 sequences are SNHLY and FYNNEI. Trimming stripped 6 bases from V and 4 bases from J, with 18 bases between. CDR3 length equals 15 residues. CDR3 loop: CASSPTKSGGYGYTF. The CDR3 bases are TGTGCCAGCAGCCCGACCAAATCGGGGGGCTATGGCTACACCTTC.

As to this clone: The sample contains more than one DNA sequence encoding this CDR3. The gene calls are TRBV11-2 and TRBJ2-3; D might be TRBD2 (6 bases). Trimming shortened V by 2 bases and J by 2 bases, and 11 bases separated the two germline ends. The CDR3 has 15 residues. Germline V gives CDR1 SGHAT, CDR2 FQNNGV. CDR3 residues: CASSLTGTSTDTQYF. CDR3 sequence (DNA): TGTGCCAGCAGCTTAACGGGGACTTCCACAGATACGCAGTATTTT.

With respect to this clone: The sample holds other DNA sequences that translate to the same CDR3. This chain uses TRBV29-1 with TRBJ2-5; no firm D call. This CDR3 contains 13 residues. V lost 4 bases, J lost 2 bases, and 11 bases lay in between. CDR1 and CDR2 (germline): SQVTM, ANQGSEA. The CDR3 loop is CSVGTETQETQYF. The CDR3 nucleotides read TGCAGCGTTGGAACAGAGACGCAAGAGACCCAGTACTTC.

The rearrangement joins TRBV2 to TRBJ2-7; D might be TRBD1 (5 bases). This CDR3 is 12 amino acids long. Germline CDR1 is SNHLY and CDR2 is FYNNEI. The V end lost 6 bases, the J end lost 3 bases, and 9 bases lay between the germline ends. DNA of the CDR3: TGTGCCAGCAGCCCACAGGACTACGAGCAGTACTTC. Protein sequence: CASSPQDYEQYF.

The V gene is TRBV28, the J gene TRBJ2-1, with 15 bases lining up with TRBD2. This CDR3 has 13 residues. Germline V gives CDR1 MDHEN, CDR2 SYDVKM. CDR3 region: CAIGTSGGNEQFF. The CDR3 nucleotides read TGTGCAATCGGGACTAGCGGGGGGAATGAGCAGTTCTTC. The entire variable domain, with the rest obtained from reference TRBV28 and TRBJ2-1, is as follows: DVKVTQSSRYLVKRTGEKVFLECVQDMDHENMFWYRQDPGLGLRLIYFSYDVKMKEKGDIPEGYSVSREKKERFSLILESASTNQTSMYLCAIGTSGGNEQFFGPGTRLTVL.

The chain is built from TRBV6-1 and TRBJ1-6; D possibly corresponds to TRBD1 (5 bases). With 7 bases removed from V and 9 bases from J, the gap between germline ends came to 13 bases. Germline lookup yields CDR1 MNHNS and CDR2 SASEGT. The CDR3 runs 13 residues. The DNA of the CDR3 is TGTGCCAGCATGCCCGCGGGGCTTTCACCCCTCCACTTT. Its translation: CASMPAGLSPLHF.

The gene calls are TRBV9 and TRBJ2-6, with 9 bases aligning to TRBD1. There are 19 residues in the CDR3. V dropped 0 bases and J dropped 0; count of bases not matched to a gene: 7. Germline assignment: CDR1 SGDLS and CDR2 YYNGEE. The CDR3 loop is CASSVVLGQGYSGANVLTF. The CDR3 DNA reads as TGTGCCAGCAGCGTAGTTCTGGGACAGGGTTACTCTGGGGCCAACGTCCTGACTTTC.

The chain links TRBV5-4 to TRBJ2-2; D is perhaps TRBD1 (5 bases). V shed 0 bases and J shed 1 base, with 10 bases lying between them. Germline V gene data show CDR1 as SGHNT and CDR2 as YYREEE (reference sequence). The CDR3 contains 16 residues. In DNA form, the CDR3 reads TGTGCCAGCAGCTTGGACCCAGGGCTGAACACCGGGGAGCTGTTTTTT. Protein sequence: CASSLDPGLNTGELFF. The whole variable domain, remainder taken from reference TRBV5-4 and TRBJ2-2, is ETGVTQSPTHLIKTRGQQVTLRCSSQSGHNTVSWYQQALGQGPQFIFQYYREEENGRGNFPPRFSGLQFPNYSSELNVNALELDDSALYLCASSLDPGLNTGELFFGEGSRLTVL.

The chain carries TRBV9 and TRBJ1-6; D is unclear. V was trimmed by 4 bases and J by 9 bases, leaving 8 bases between them. Germline assignment: CDR1 SGDLS and CDR2 YYNGEE. The CDR3 is 12 amino acids. This CDR3 reads CASSQEFSPLHF. The CDR3 DNA follows: TGTGCCAGCAGCCAAGAATTTTCACCCCTCCACTTT.

The rearrangement uses TRBV4-3 and TRBJ2-5; maybe TRBD1 (7 bases). The germline CDR1 and CDR2 sequences are LGHNA and YSLEER. The CDR3 contains 17 residues. V lost 0 bases, J lost 1 base, and 15 bases lay in between. CDR3 DNA: TGCGCCAGCAGCCAAGATCGTCGGCAGGGGGGCCAAGAGACCCAGTACTTC. Its translation: CASSQDRRQGGQETQYF.

The gene calls are TRBV15 and TRBJ2-7, with a tentative D call TRBD2 (5 bases). This CDR3 is 13 amino acids long. Trimming shortened V by 0 bases and J by 8 bases, and 11 bases separated the two germline ends. Germline V gene sequence: CDR1 LNHNV, CDR2 YYDKDF (reference sequence). The CDR3 loop reads CATSRDREKQQYF. In DNA, the CDR3 is TGTGCCACCAGCAGAGATCGGGAAAAACAGCAGTACTTC. The full variable domain, in which reference TRBV15 and TRBJ2-7 provide the parts outside the CDR3, is DAMVIQNPRYQVTQFGKPVTLSCSQTLNHNVMYWYQQKSSQAPKLLFHYYDKDFNNEADTPDNFQSRRPNTSFCFLDIRSPGLGDTAMYLCATSRDREKQQYFGPGTRLTVT.

The rearrangement links TRBV19 to TRBJ1-3; D is ambiguous. Trimming pared 5 bases from V and 0 bases from J, leaving 14 bases between. CDR1 and CDR2 from the germline V gene are LNHDA and SQIVND (reference sequence). The CDR3 is 16 residues long. CDR3 sequence: CASSFGEPHSGNTIYF. The CDR3 nucleotides read TGTGCCAGTAGTTTCGGAGAGCCCCACTCTGGAAACACCATATATTTT.

The chain combines TRBV19 with TRBJ1-5, with D hard to call. Germline CDR1 reads LNHDA; CDR2 reads SQIVND (reference sequence). The CDR3 consists of 14 residues. V shed 3 bases and J shed 2 bases, with 8 bases lying between them. CDR3: CASSIFEGNQPQHF. CDR3 in DNA: TGTGCCAGTAGTATTTTTGAGGGCAATCAGCCCCAGCATTTT.